This is a list of T cell receptor beta chains from one sample in a study of T cell responses to AZD1222 COVID-19 vaccine. TCRdb's copy holds only in-frame clones and misses some; the assay was immunoSEQ multiplex PCR. The table lists 140,000 to 150,000 clones, about 93% of them singletons, with 5.2% in the top ten. The sequences come from peripheral blood, collected on day 0 of AZD1222 vaccination. These receptor sequences come from an adult in good health. The CDR3 runs from the conserved cysteine through the conserved F or W. The order of the fields is V gene, J gene, clone size, CDR3 protein. Clone size is not always given. Where it is, it says once, few, many or a class for expanded clones.

V: TRBV29-1; J: TRBJ1-2; size: NA; CDR3: CSVEELPYGYTF
V: TRBV4-2; J: TRBJ2-3; size: NA; CDR3: CASSQRGQGTDTQYF
V: TRBV12-3/TRBV12-4; J: TRBJ2-3; size: NA; CDR3: CASGPRTDTQYF
V: TRBV12-5; J: TRBJ1-3; size: NA; CDR3: CASGLVIQPDGNTIYF
V: TRBV9; J: TRBJ2-5; size: NA; CDR3: CASNRQGGETQYF
V: TRBV5-4; J: TRBJ1-5; size: once; CDR3: CASSSDRGQPQHF
V: TRBV28; J: TRBJ1-4; size: NA; CDR3: CASSYPTERHEKLFF
V: TRBV20-1; J: TRBJ1-2; size: NA; CDR3: CSARGNGYTF
V: TRBV5-8; J: TRBJ2-3; size: NA; CDR3: CASSSVATRGYF
V: TRBV4-3; J: TRBJ2-4; size: NA; CDR3: CASSQEPTTPKNIQYF
V: TRBV6-2/TRBV6-3; J: TRBJ1-5; size: NA; CDR3: CASSDLGPPNQPQHF
V: TRBV4-3; J: TRBJ2-7; size: NA; CDR3: CASSQVRGGDTLGFEQYF
V: TRBV9; J: TRBJ1-1; size: once; CDR3: CASSPGLNTEAFF
V: TRBV6-5; J: TRBJ1-4; size: NA; CDR3: CASRAQINEKLFF
V: TRBV7-9; J: TRBJ1-5; size: NA; CDR3: CASSLAPQPQHF
V: TRBV29-1; J: TRBJ1-2; size: NA; CDR3: CILPHPGYTF
V: TRBV27; J: TRBJ2-7; size: NA; CDR3: CASWGLATGVRDEQYF
V: TRBV6-5; J: TRBJ2-1; size: NA; CDR3: CASSYSGGLTNEQFF
V: TRBV4-1; J: TRBJ1-6; size: NA; CDR3: CASSPGSSYNSPLHF
V: TRBV19; J: TRBJ2-5; size: once; CDR3: CASKNTRYQETQYF
V: TRBV6-5; J: TRBJ2-6; size: NA; CDR3: CASNSGANVLTF
V: TRBV27; J: TRBJ2-1; size: NA; CDR3: CASSRIPLLAELYNEQFF
V: TRBV29-1; J: TRBJ1-1; size: NA; CDR3: CSGRWGAGTEAFF
V: TRBV6-2/TRBV6-3; J: TRBJ2-7; size: NA; CDR3: CASSYVPGPYEQYF
V: TRBV12-3/TRBV12-4; J: TRBJ1-3; size: NA; CDR3: CASSLLPGNTIYF